What follows are 24 T cell receptor beta chains derived from one specimen sequenced in a study of identical twins. TCRdb processed the 5' RACE reads anew with MiXCR; each CDR3 protein has one entry. Of hundreds of thousands of distinct CDR3 sequences detected, 5.5% to 7.5% appear once; the ten largest clones hold roughly 1.8%. The material sequenced was naive T cells sorted from blood. The receptors come from a man in his late teens or twenties in good health.

This clonotype was detected ten times or more. This chain joins TRBV5-1 and TRBJ2-3; D unresolved. Germline CDR1 and CDR2: SGHRS and YFSETQ. The V end lost 0 bases, the J end lost 3 bases, and 8 bases lay between the germline ends. The CDR3 loop spans 14 amino acids. The CDR3 here is CASSLVVSTDTQYF. The CDR3 region has the DNA TGCGCCAGCAGCTTGGTAGTGTCAACAGATACGCAGTATTTT.

This clonotype has a handful of counts. The gene calls are TRBV5-1 and TRBJ2-1; no clear D. The CDR3 sequence is 14 residues long. V was cut by 0 bases and J by 5 bases, with 9 bases left in between. From germline, CDR1 is SGHRS and CDR2 YFSETQ. CDR3 bases: TGCGCCAGCAGCTTGGAAGGCAGGAACAATGAGCAGTTCTTC. It specifies CASSLEGRNNEQFF.

This clonotype was observed at least ten times. The gene calls are TRBV4-2 and TRBJ1-1, with a possible D match to TRBD1 (5 bases). There are 14 residues in the CDR3. Trimming left V 4 bases short and J 6 bases short, with 15 bases between. Germline-derived CDR1 and CDR2 are LGHNA and YNFKEQ. In DNA form, the CDR3 reads TGTGCCAGCAGCCCGGGGGGGAGTATCGCTGAAGCTTTCTTT. Protein sequence: CASSPGGSIAEAFF.

This clonotype was picked up many times. The chain carries TRBV6-6 and TRBJ1-4, with a weak D call TRBD1 (6 bases). The CDR3 is 13 amino acids. CDR1 MNHNY and CDR2 SVGAGI come from the germline V gene (reference sequence). With 5 bases removed from V and 7 bases from J, the gap between germline ends came to 11 bases. CDR3 nucleotide sequence: TGTGCCAGCAGTCCAGGGGCTCTTGAAAAACTGTTTTTT. Amino acid sequence: CASSPGALEKLFF.

In its sample, this clonotype was seen many times. The gene calls are TRBV12-3 or TRBV12-4 and TRBJ1-1, with D possibly TRBD1 on 6 matching bases. Trimming stripped 6 bases from V and 5 bases from J, with 16 bases between. The CDR3 is 14 amino acids. As DNA, the CDR3 is TGTGCCAGCAGGATACAGGGAAAATCAACTGAAGCTTTCTTT. Protein sequence: CASRIQGKSTEAFF.

This clonotype has ten or more counts. The chain uses TRBV7-3 and TRBJ1-5; D uncertain. V was clipped by 0 bases and J by 7 bases, with 7 bases between them. Germline CDR1 and CDR2: SGHTA and FQGTGA. This CDR3 contains 13 residues. In nucleotides, the CDR3 is TGTGCCAGCAGCTTAACGTCCAGGCAGCCCCAGCATTTT. It codes for CASSLTSRQPQHF.

The V and J genes are TRBV30 and TRBJ1-4, with 9 bases matching TRBD1. Trimming removed 3 bases from V and 8 bases from J; junction bases left unmatched: 7. In germline, CDR1 is GTSNPN, CDR2 SVGIG (reference sequence). This CDR3 region has 14 residues. CDR3 sequence (DNA): TGTGCCTGGAGAAGGGACAGGGTACAAGAAAAACTGTTTTTT. As protein: CAWRRDRVQEKLFF.

This clonotype has at least ten counts. The rearrangement joins TRBV5-1 to TRBJ2-1, with D possibly called TRBD1 or TRBD2 (5 bases each). V lost 4 bases and J lost 0, with 11 bases in between. This CDR3 comprises 15 residues. The germline CDR1 and CDR2 sequences are SGHRS and YFSETQ. The DNA of the CDR3 is TGCGCCAGCAGCGGGGGTTGGAGCTCCTACAATGAGCAGTTCTTC. This codes for CASSGGWSSYNEQFF.

The rearrangement joins TRBV12-3 or TRBV12-4 to TRBJ2-2; D gene uncertain. The ends were cut back, 2 bases at V and 3 bases at J, with 10 bases in the middle. The CDR3 runs 15 residues. The DNA for the CDR3 is TGTGCCAGCAGTTTACCCCGGGTGGACACCGGGGAGCTGTTTTTT. This codes for CASSLPRVDTGELFF.

The J gene is TRBJ1-1, the V gene TRBV20-1, with unresolved D. The CDR3 extends over 13 amino acids. Germline CDR1 is DFQATT and CDR2 is SNEGSKA (reference sequence). Trimming cost V 4 bases and J 1 base, with 10 bases left between them. The DNA of the CDR3 is TGCAGTGCTATGACGACGGAGAACACTGAAGCTTTCTTT. Its translation is CSAMTTENTEAFF.

The chain recombines TRBV4-1 with TRBJ2-1; tentative D call: TRBD1 (5 bases). Germline CDR1 MGHRA, CDR2 YSYEKL. The V gene lost 4 bases and the J gene lost 4 bases, with 14 bases spanning the gap. The CDR3 consists of 15 residues. CDR3 protein: CASSPDARGYNEQFF. In nucleotides, the CDR3 is TGCGCCAGCAGCCCCGACGCTAGGGGATACAATGAGCAGTTCTTC.

CDR3 sequence reads: CASSYSAAGVVGTQYF. The CDR3 nucleotides read TGTGCCAGCAGTTACTCGGCAGCGGGGGTCGTTGGGACCCAGTACTTC. The genes are TRBV6-2 or TRBV6-3 and TRBJ2-5, with 8 bases aligning to TRBD2. The CDR3 consists of 16 residues. CDR1 and CDR2 from the germline V gene are MNHEY and SVGEGT. The ends lost 0 bases at V and 7 bases at J; junction bases unmatched: 10.

This clonotype was observed at least ten times. This rearrangement joins TRBV28 to TRBJ2-1; D gene unclear. Trimming pared 6 bases from V and 3 bases from J, leaving 9 bases between. The CDR3 is 13 amino acids. Germline CDR1 and CDR2: MDHEN and SYDVKM. CDR3 bases: TGTGCCAGCAGGCTCCCGAGCTACAATGAGCAGTTCTTC. Its translation is CASRLPSYNEQFF.

This clonotype appeared many times. The CDR3 coding sequence is TGTGCCAGCAGCGTAGCGCAAGCAGGGTTCTCCTACAATGAGCAGTTCTTC. The encoded protein is CASSVAQAGFSYNEQFF. V is TRBV9 and J is TRBJ2-1; D may be TRBD1 (5 bases). This CDR3 spans 17 amino acids. Germline lookup yields CDR1 SGDLS and CDR2 YYNGEE. V lost 0 bases to trimming and J lost 0 bases, with 13 bases between them.

In its sample, this clonotype was seen many times. V gene TRBV2 combines with J gene TRBJ2-1; D is unclear. Germline V lookup: CDR1 SNHLY, CDR2 FYNNEI. Trimming left V 2 bases short and J 4 bases short, with 3 bases between. There are 12 residues in the CDR3. The CDR3 loop is CASSEIYNEQFF. As DNA, the CDR3 is TGTGCCAGCAGTGAAATTTACAATGAGCAGTTCTTC.

This clonotype was detected ten times or more. The chain carries TRBV11-2 and TRBJ2-1; D remains ambiguous. The length of the CDR3 is 12 residues. The V end lost 5 bases, the J end lost 7 bases, and 9 bases lay between the germline ends. The germline V gene has CDR1 SGHAT and CDR2 FQNNGV. The CDR3 DNA reads as TGTGCCAGCAGCGAACCTGGGAATGAGCAGTTCTTC. Its protein is CASSEPGNEQFF. The entire variable domain, with the rest obtained from reference TRBV11-2 and TRBJ2-1, is as follows: EAGVAQSPRYKIIEKRQSVAFWCNPISGHATLYWYQQILGQGPKLLIQFQNNGVVDDSQLPKDRFSAERLKGVDSTLKIQPAKLEDSAVYLCASSEPGNEQFFGPGTRLTVL.

This clonotype appeared many times. This chain uses TRBV7-9 with TRBJ2-1; 11 bases match TRBD1. Germline V gene data show CDR1 as SEHNR and CDR2 as FQNEAQ (reference sequence). With V trimmed by 5 bases and J by 12 bases, 12 bases remained unmatched. The CDR3 spans 15 residues. The CDR3 region is CASSQPGQGGFGQFF. The CDR3, as DNA: TGTGCCAGCAGCCAGCCGGGACAGGGGGGGTTCGGGCAGTTCTTC. The complete variable domain, with remaining parts taken from reference TRBV7-9 and TRBJ2-1, reads DTGVSQNPRHKITKRGQNVTFRCDPISEHNRLYWYRQTLGQGPEFLTYFQNEAQLEKSRLLSDRFSAERPKGSFSTLEIQRTEQGDSAMYLCASSQPGQGGFGQFFGPGTRLTVL.

The chain combines TRBV15 with TRBJ1-6; 7 bases agree with TRBD1. The CDR3 runs to 15 residues. V gave up 5 bases and J gave up 8 bases; unmatched junction bases: 9. Looked up from germline, CDR1 is LNHNV and CDR2 is YYDKDF (reference sequence). This CDR3 is CATSSAGTADSPLHF. DNA of the CDR3: TGTGCCACCAGCTCCGCCGGGACAGCCGATTCACCCCTCCACTTT. The full variable domain, completed using reference TRBV15 and TRBJ1-6, is DAMVIQNPRYQVTQFGKPVTLSCSQTLNHNVMYWYQQKSSQAPKLLFHYYDKDFNNEADTPDNFQSRRPNTSFCFLDIRSPGLGDTAMYLCATSSAGTADSPLHFGNGTRLTVT.

This clonotype was counted only a few times. The chain couples TRBV4-3 to TRBJ2-1, with a tentative D call TRBD2 (5 bases). CDR1 and CDR2 from the germline V gene are LGHNA and YSLEER. CDR3 length: 14 amino acids. The germline V and J ends were trimmed by 0 bases and 6 bases, with 9 bases remaining between them. The CDR3 DNA sequence: TGCGCCAGCAGCCAAGATACTGGGAGCAATGAGCAGTTCTTC. It encodes CASSQDTGSNEQFF.

This clonotype was recorded many times. The chain is built from TRBV28 and TRBJ1-2, with 8 bases lining up with TRBD1. The CDR3 length is 13 residues. Germline V gene data show CDR1 as MDHEN and CDR2 as SYDVKM. The V gene end was trimmed by 6 bases and the J gene end by 7 bases; junction bases not matched to a gene: 7. CDR3 coding DNA: TGTGCCAGCAGGGACGCTCAGGGGGCTGGCTACACCTTC. Amino acids: CASRDAQGAGYTF.

This clonotype has only a few counts. The rearrangement uses TRBV15 and TRBJ1-4; 9 nucleotides line up with TRBD1. The ends lost 0 bases at V and 6 bases at J; junction bases unmatched: 5. The CDR3 consists of 16 residues. Germline CDR1 is LNHNV and CDR2 is YYDKDF (reference sequence). The CDR3 loop reads CATSRDPGQGYEKLFF. The CDR3 DNA reads as TGTGCCACCAGCAGAGACCCAGGACAGGGGTATGAAAAACTGTTTTTT.

There are many counts of this clonotype. The chain joins TRBV12-3 or TRBV12-4 to TRBJ2-1; TRBD2 matches 10 bases. The CDR3 extends over 15 amino acids. V lost 5 bases and J lost 3; bases outside the gene matches: 4. CDR3 sequence (DNA): TGTGCCAGCAGTCTGACTAGCGGGTTCTACAATGAGCAGTTCTTC. It is translated as CASSLTSGFYNEQFF.

A few counts support this clonotype. The chain uses TRBV24-1 and TRBJ2-1; 9 bases agree with TRBD2. Trimming at V came to 3 bases and at J to 0 bases, leaving 2 bases not matched to a gene. The CDR3 has 16 amino acids. Germline-derived CDR1 and CDR2 are KGHDR and SFDVKD. This CDR3 reads CATSDQAGGSYNEQFF. The CDR3, as DNA: TGTGCCACCAGTGATCAAGCGGGAGGCTCCTACAATGAGCAGTTCTTC.

The sample holds many counts of this clonotype. The chain couples TRBV10-2 to TRBJ2-7; 8 bases are a match to TRBD1. This CDR3 region has 15 residues. The V gene's germline CDR1 is WSHSY and CDR2 SAAADI. V was pared by 0 bases and J by 10 bases, with 11 bases of the junction left unmatched. CDR3 nucleotide sequence: TGCGCCAGCAGTGAGTCGAGGCAGGGGGCAGCTGATCAGTACTTC. Translating it yields CASSESRQGAADQYF.